These T cell receptor beta chains were read from a single sample in a study of regulatory T cells in long-lasting Graves disease. TCRdb passed the multiplex PCR reads through MiXCR, listing each CDR3 protein once. The data contain approximately 440,000 distinct CDR3 sequences, around 20% of them singletons. Source: peripheral blood mononuclear cells (PBMCs), taken when the disease was refractory, from a patient treated with antithyroid drugs. These receptors all stem from a female donor with Graves disease. Both conserved end residues are part of each CDR3. The order of the fields is V gene, J gene, clone size, CDR3 protein. The size of a clone is reported for some rows only, either as once, few or many, or as a class for expanded clones.

TRBV12-3/TRBV12-4	TRBJ1-1	NA	CASSPRDPNTEAFF
TRBV28	TRBJ1-1	many	CASSSQIGGAFF
TRBV5-1	TRBJ1-4	few	CASSFSLGGRDEKLFF
TRBV5-1	TRBJ2-3	NA	CASSAGLAGDTQYF
TRBV6-1	TRBJ2-2	few	CATYGTSGTGELFF
TRBV4-3	TRBJ2-2	NA	CASSQKVGELFF
TRBV20-1	TRBJ2-7	once	CSASRTGSSHEQYF
TRBV2	TRBJ2-3	NA	CASSDLMLLGGADTQYF
TRBV6-2/TRBV6-3	TRBJ2-4	few	CASSYSASSETLAKNIQYF
TRBV7-2	TRBJ2-7	few	CASRRGTSGIYEQYF
TRBV5-4	TRBJ2-5	NA	CASSFTGLETQYF
TRBV3-1	TRBJ2-7	NA	CASSLLAGDGEQYF
TRBV29-1	TRBJ2-2	once	CSGRRSNTGELFF
TRBV19	TRBJ1-1	few	CASSDSYTEAFF
TRBV5-4	TRBJ2-5	NA	CASSLARRQGPETQYF
TRBV10-3	TRBJ1-2	many	CATGQDNYGYTF
TRBV5-4	TRBJ2-5	many	CASSFGGMETQYF
TRBV28	TRBJ2-7	many	CASSPTPDRGREQYF
TRBV28	TRBJ2-5	few	CASSLTPARPQETQYF
TRBV5-1	TRBJ2-7	few	CASSREDSYYEQYF
TRBV29-1	TRBJ2-7	few	CSVAKHTYEQYF
TRBV12-3/TRBV12-4	TRBJ1-4	many	CASSPLAWGEKNEKLFF
TRBV12-3/TRBV12-4	TRBJ1-2	many	CASSLSPSSYGYTF
TRBV13	TRBJ2-3	NA	CASSVSGRRGDTQYF
TRBV15	TRBJ2-7	many	CATSRDPEGSYEQYF
TRBV11-2	TRBJ2-7	few	CASSPRGMVEQYF
TRBV5-1	TRBJ2-5	NA	CASNRGGEETQYF
TRBV5-1	TRBJ1-2	NA	CASSFTTDFYGYTF
TRBV2	TRBJ1-5	many	CASRTGQGGQPQHF
TRBV5-1	TRBJ2-7	few	CASSFSSQTYEQYF
TRBV28	TRBJ1-2	NA	CASTLSTGGAINYGYTF
TRBV19	TRBJ1-1	NA	CASSIGAMNTEAFF
TRBV20-1	TRBJ2-1	NA	CSGYDSSAYNEQFF
TRBV19	TRBJ1-5	NA	CASSIDRGGGNQPQHF
TRBV20-1	TRBJ2-7	NA	CSARDSAHPYEQYF
TRBV30	TRBJ1-1	few	CAWSKGSTTEAFF